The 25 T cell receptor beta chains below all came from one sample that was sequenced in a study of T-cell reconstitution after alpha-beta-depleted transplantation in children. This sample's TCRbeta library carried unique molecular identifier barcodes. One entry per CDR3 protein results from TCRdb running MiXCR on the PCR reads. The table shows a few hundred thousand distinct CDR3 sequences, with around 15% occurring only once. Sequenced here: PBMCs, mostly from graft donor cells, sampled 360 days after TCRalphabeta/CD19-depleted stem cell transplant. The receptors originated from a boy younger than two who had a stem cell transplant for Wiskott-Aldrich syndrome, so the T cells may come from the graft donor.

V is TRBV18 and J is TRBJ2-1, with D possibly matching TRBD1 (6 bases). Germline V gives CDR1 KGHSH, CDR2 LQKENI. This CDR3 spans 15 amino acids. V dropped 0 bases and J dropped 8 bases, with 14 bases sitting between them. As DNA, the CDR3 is TGTGCCAGCTCACCACCGGGACAAAGAGGTTATGAGCAGTTCTTC. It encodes CASSPPGQRGYEQFF. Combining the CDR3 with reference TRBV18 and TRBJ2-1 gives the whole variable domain NAGVMQNPRHLVRRRGQEARLRCSPMKGHSHVYWYRQLPEEGLKFMVYLQKENIIDESGMPKERFSAEFPKEGPSILRIQQVVRGDSAAYFCASSPPGQRGYEQFFGPGTRLTVL.

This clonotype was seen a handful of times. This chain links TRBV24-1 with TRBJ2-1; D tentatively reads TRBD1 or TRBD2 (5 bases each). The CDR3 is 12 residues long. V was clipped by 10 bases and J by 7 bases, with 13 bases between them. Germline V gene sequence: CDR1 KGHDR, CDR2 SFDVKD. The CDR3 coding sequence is TGTGCCACTGTGGGGGAGAGTAATGAGCAGTTCTTC. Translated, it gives CATVGESNEQFF.

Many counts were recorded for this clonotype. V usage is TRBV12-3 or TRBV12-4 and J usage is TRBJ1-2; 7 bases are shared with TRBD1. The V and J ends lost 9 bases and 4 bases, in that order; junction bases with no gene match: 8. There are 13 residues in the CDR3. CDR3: CASRQGYLYGYTF. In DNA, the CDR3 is TGTGCCAGTAGACAGGGATACCTCTATGGCTACACCTTC.

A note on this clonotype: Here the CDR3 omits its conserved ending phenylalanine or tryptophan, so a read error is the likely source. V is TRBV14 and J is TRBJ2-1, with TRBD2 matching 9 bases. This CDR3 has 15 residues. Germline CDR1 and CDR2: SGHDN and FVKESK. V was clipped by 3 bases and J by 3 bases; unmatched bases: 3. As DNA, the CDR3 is TGTGCCAGCAGCCACCTGACTAGCGGCTACAATGAGCAGTTCTTG. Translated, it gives CASSHLTSGYNEQFL.

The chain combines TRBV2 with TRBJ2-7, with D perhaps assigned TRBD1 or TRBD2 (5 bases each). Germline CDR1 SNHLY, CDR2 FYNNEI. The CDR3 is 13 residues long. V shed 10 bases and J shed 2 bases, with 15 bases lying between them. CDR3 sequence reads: CATGMGRAYEQYF. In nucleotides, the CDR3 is TGTGCCACCGGGATGGGGCGGGCCTACGAGCAGTACTTC.

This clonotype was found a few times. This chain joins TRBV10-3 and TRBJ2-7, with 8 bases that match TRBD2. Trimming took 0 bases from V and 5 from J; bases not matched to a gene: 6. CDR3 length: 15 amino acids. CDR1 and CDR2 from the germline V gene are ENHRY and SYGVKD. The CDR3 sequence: CAISESVAGGNEQYF. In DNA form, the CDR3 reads TGTGCCATCAGTGAGTCGGTGGCGGGAGGTAACGAGCAGTACTTC.

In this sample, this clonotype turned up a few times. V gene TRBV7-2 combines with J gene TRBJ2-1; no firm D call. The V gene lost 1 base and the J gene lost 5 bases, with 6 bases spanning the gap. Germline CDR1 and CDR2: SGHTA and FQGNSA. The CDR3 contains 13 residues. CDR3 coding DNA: TGTGCCAGCAGCTTAGAAGTGGACAATGAGCAGTTCTTC. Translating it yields CASSLEVDNEQFF.

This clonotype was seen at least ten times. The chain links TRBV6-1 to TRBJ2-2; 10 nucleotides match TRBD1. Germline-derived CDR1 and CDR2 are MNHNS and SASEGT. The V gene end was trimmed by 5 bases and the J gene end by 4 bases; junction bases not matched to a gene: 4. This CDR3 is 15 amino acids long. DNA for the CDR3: TGTGCCAGCAGTCCAAGGACAGGGGGCACCGGGGAGCTGTTTTTT. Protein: CASSPRTGGTGELFF.

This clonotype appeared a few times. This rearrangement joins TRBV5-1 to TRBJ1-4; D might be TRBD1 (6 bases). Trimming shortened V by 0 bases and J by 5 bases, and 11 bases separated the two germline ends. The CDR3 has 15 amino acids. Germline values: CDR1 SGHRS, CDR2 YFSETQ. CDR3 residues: CASSLVDSVNEKLFF. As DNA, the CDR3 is TGCGCCAGCAGCTTGGTGGACAGCGTAAATGAAAAACTGTTTTTT.

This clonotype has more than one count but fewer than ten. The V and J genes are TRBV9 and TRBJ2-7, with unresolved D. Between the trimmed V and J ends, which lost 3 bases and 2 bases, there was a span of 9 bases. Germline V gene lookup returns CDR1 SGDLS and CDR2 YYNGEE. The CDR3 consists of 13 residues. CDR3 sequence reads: CASSGGAPYEQYF. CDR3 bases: TGTGCCAGCAGCGGCGGTGCGCCCTACGAGCAGTACTTC.

The CDR3 loop reads CASSLSRGQYEQYF. Written as DNA, the CDR3 is TGTGCCAGCAGCCTTTCCAGGGGGCAGTACGAGCAGTACTTC. The genes are TRBV7-8 and TRBJ2-7, with TRBD1 matching 8 bases. With 5 bases clipped from V and 4 bases from J, the junction kept 7 bases outside the gene matches. The CDR3 is 14 amino acids. Germline V CDR1 and CDR2: SGHVS, FQNEAQ.

The DNA of the CDR3 is TGTGCCAGCAGCTCTAGGACAGGGAGGTATGGCTACACCTTC. Its protein is CASSSRTGRYGYTF. The chain is built from TRBV7-9 and TRBJ1-2; 8 bases fit TRBD1. The ends lost 4 bases at V and 5 bases at J; junction bases unmatched: 6. The CDR3 spans 14 residues. Germline CDR1 reads SEHNR; CDR2 reads FQNEAQ (reference sequence).

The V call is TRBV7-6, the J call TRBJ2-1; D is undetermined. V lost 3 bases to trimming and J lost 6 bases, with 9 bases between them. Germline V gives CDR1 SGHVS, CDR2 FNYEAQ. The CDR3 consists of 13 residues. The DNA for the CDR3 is TGTGCCAGCAGCTTGAGACAAACCAATGAGCAGTTCTTC. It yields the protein CASSLRQTNEQFF.

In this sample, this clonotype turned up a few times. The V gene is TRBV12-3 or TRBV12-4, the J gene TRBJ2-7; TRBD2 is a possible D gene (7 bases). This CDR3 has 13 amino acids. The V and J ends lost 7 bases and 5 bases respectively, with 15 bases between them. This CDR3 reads CASMPLGGHEQYF. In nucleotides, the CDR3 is TGTGCCAGCATGCCTCTCGGGGGGCACGAGCAGTACTTC.

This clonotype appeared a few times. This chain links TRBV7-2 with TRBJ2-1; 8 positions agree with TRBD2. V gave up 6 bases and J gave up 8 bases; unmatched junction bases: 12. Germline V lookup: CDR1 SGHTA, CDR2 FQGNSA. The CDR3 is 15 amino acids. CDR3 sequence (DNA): TGTGCCAGCAGTCCCCCGGGAGGGGGTCGGGATGAGCAGTTCTTC. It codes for CASSPPGGGRDEQFF.

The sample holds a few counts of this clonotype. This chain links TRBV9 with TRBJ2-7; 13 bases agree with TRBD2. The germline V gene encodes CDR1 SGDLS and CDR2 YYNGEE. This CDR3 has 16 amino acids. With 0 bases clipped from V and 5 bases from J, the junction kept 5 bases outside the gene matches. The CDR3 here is CASSVATSGRKDEQYF. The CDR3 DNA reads TGTGCCAGCAGCGTAGCGACTAGCGGGAGGAAGGACGAGCAGTACTTC.

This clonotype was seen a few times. CDR3 in DNA: TGTGCCAGCAGTGAGAATGGACGAGGGTCTGGAAACACCATATATTTT. Translated, it gives CASSENGRGSGNTIYF. The V and J genes are TRBV6-1 and TRBJ1-3; D is uncertain. CDR1 is MNHNS and CDR2 is SASEGT in the germline V gene. There are 16 residues in the CDR3. V lost 3 bases and J lost 1, with 13 bases in between.

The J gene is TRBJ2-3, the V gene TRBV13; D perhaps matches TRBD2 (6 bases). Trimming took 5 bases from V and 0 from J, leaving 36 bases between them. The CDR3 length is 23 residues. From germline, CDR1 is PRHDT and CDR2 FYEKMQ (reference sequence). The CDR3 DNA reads TGTGCCAGCAGCCCCGAGTTTCAATACGGCGGGAAATTTCGCACTACTAGCACAGATACGCAGTATTTT. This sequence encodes CASSPEFQYGGKFRTTSTDTQYF.

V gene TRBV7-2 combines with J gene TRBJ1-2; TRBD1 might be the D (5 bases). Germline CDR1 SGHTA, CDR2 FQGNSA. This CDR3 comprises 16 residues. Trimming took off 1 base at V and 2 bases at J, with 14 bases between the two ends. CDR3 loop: CASSLVHGRENYGYTF. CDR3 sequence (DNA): TGTGCCAGCAGCTTAGTGCACGGCAGGGAGAACTATGGCTACACCTTC. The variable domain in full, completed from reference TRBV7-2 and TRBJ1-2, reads GAGVSQSPSNKVTEKGKDVELRCDPISGHTALYWYRQSLGQGLEFLIYFQGNSAPDKSGLPSDRFSAERTGGSVSTLTIQRTQQEDSAVYLCASSLVHGRENYGYTFGSGTRLTVV.

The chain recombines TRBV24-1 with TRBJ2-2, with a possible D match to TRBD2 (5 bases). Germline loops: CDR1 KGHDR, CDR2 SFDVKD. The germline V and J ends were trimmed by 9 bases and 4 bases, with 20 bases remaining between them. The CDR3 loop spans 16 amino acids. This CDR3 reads CATGIRLEGGTGELFF. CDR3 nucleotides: TGTGCCACCGGTATCCGATTAGAGGGTGGCACCGGGGAGCTGTTTTTT.

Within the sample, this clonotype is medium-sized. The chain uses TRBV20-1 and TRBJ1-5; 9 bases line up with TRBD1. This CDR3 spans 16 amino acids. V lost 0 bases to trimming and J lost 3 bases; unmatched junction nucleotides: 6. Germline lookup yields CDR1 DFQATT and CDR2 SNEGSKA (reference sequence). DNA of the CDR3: TGCAGTGCTAGAGATACTACAGGGGGCTTCAATCAGCCCCAGCATTTT. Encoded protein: CSARDTTGGFNQPQHF.

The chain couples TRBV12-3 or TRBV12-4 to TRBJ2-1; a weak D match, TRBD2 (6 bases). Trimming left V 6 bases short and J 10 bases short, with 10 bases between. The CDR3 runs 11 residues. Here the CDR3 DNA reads TGTGCCAGCAGGCAGGCGGGGGAGCAGTTCTTC. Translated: CASRQAGEQFF.

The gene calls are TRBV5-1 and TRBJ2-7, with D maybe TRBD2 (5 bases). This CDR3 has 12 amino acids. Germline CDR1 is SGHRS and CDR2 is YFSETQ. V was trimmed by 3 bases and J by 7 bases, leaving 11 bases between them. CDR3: CASSSGFREQYF. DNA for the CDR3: TGCGCCAGCAGCTCGGGGTTCCGGGAGCAGTACTTC.

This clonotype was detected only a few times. CDR3 amino acids: CASSQARGQAEQYF. CDR3 nucleotide sequence: TGCGCCAGCAGCCAAGCCCGAGGACAGGCGGAGCAGTACTTC. The V and J genes are TRBV4-3 and TRBJ2-7, with 7 bases that match TRBD1. The CDR3 consists of 14 residues. V gave up 1 base and J gave up 7 bases; unmatched junction bases: 7. Germline V CDR1 and CDR2: LGHNA, YSLEER.

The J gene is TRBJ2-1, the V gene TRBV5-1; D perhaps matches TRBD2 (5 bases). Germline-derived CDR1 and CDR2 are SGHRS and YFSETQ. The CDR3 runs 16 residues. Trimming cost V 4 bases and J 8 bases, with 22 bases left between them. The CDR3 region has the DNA TGCGCCAGCAGCCGACGGCTTAGCGCGTCCCTGGATGAGCAGTTCTTC. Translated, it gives CASSRRLSASLDEQFF. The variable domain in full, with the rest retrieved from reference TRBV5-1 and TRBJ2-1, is KAGVTQTPRYLIKTRGQQVTLSCSPISGHRSVSWYQQTPGQGLQFLFEYFSETQRNKGNFPGRFSGRQFSNSRSEMNVSTLELGDSALYLCASSRRLSASLDEQFFGPGTRLTVL.